This T cell receptor (beta chain) was observed in a study of blood T cell repertoires in COVID-19. Assay: immunoSEQ multiplex PCR; the TCRdb copy retains only in-frame clones and omits some. This sample has some 130,000 clones, with more than 75% found just once. The CDR3 is 17 residues long. Germline V gene data show CDR1 as KGHDR and CDR2 as SFDVKD. The V segment lost 7 bases and the J segment 0 bases; nucleotides outside the gene matches: 11. Sequencing was performed on peripheral blood. The TCR sequence derives from a man between 60 and 75 years old who had recovered from COVID-19. The chain is built from TRBV24-1 and TRBJ1-5; the match to TRBD1 covers 7 bases. CDR3 in DNA: TGTGCCACCAGGTTTCAGAGGGACAGATATAGCAATCAGCCCCAGCATTTT. Its translation: CATRFQRDRYSNQPQHF.